This passage covers 24 T cell receptor beta chains from one sample sequenced in a study of identical twins (dated by TCRdb to the mid-2010s). The library was produced with 5' RACE. Sequencing took place on an Illumina HiSeq 2000. TCRdb ran its own pipeline on the public reads, namely fastp trimming at Q25 and MiXCR clone calling, and kept in-frame beta chains. Rows merge per CDR3 protein into single entries with the most common DNA and genes. The sample records around 1.7 million distinct CDR3 sequences, under 35% of which are singletons. The top ten constitute around 0.25% of the sample. Material for sequencing was cord blood. These receptors originate from a newborn girl in good health.

In nucleotides, the CDR3 is TGTGCCAGCAGCTTAGGGCGGCGGGTCTACGAGCAGTACTTC. Its translation: CASSLGRRVYEQYF. The genes are TRBV13 and TRBJ2-7; tentatively, D is TRBD2 (5 bases). The CDR3 runs to 14 residues. Trimming stripped 0 bases from V and 3 bases from J, with 9 bases between. Germline V CDR1 and CDR2: PRHDT, FYEKMQ (reference sequence).

This clonotype was detected a few times. The rearrangement uses TRBV2 and TRBJ2-1; D is perhaps TRBD2 (6 bases). The germline V gene has CDR1 SNHLY and CDR2 FYNNEI. The germline V and J ends were trimmed by 3 bases and 5 bases, with 17 bases remaining between them. The CDR3 loop spans 16 amino acids. Here the CDR3 reads CASSDSGEVNDNEQFF. The CDR3 bases are TGTGCCAGCAGTGATTCGGGAGAGGTCAATGACAATGAGCAGTTCTTC.

This clonotype was seen only a few times. The CDR3 nucleotides read TGTGCCAGCAGTTCCATCAGGGGGAACACTGAAGCTTTCTTT. Its translation: CASSSIRGNTEAFF. The gene calls are TRBV6-6 and TRBJ1-1, with a possible D match to TRBD1 (6 bases). The CDR3 sequence is 14 residues long. Germline assignment: CDR1 MNHNY and CDR2 SVGAGI (reference sequence). Between the trimmed V and J ends, which lost 4 bases and 1 base, there was a span of 10 bases.

The chain's CDR3 is CATSDLRRTGISQETQYF. CDR3 DNA: TGTGCCACCAGTGATCTGAGAAGGACAGGGATATCTCAAGAGACCCAGTACTTC. The chain uses TRBV24-1 and TRBJ2-5; TRBD1 aligns across 8 bases. After removal of 3 bases from V and 2 bases from J, the junction contained 13 bases not matched to a gene. This CDR3 has 18 residues. The germline V gene has CDR1 KGHDR and CDR2 SFDVKD.

The rearrangement uses TRBV4-1 and TRBJ2-4; the D gene is possibly TRBD2 (5 bases). The germline CDR1 and CDR2 sequences are MGHRA and YSYEKL. V lost 0 bases, J lost 8 bases, and 17 bases lay in between. The CDR3 is made up of 16 amino acids. CDR3 residues: CASSQESGVWGDIQYF. The CDR3 bases are TGCGCCAGCAGCCAAGAGTCCGGGGTCTGGGGTGACATTCAGTACTTC.

The chain is built from TRBV18 and TRBJ2-1, with 8 positions matching TRBD2. Losses at the gene ends were 2 bases for V and 10 bases for J; bases not matched to a gene: 13. CDR1 and CDR2 from the germline V gene are KGHSH and LQKENI. This CDR3 has 16 residues. CDR3 nucleotide sequence: TGTGCCAGCTCACCAAACCGGGGACTAGGAGGGCACGAGCAGTTCTTC. Protein product: CASSPNRGLGGHEQFF.

Many counts were recorded for this clonotype. One end of the junction is discordant with germline, which a read error may explain. The V and J genes are TRBV5-1 and TRBJ1-2; 8 bases are a match to TRBD1. The length of the CDR3 is 13 residues. Germline CDR1 is SGHRS and CDR2 is YFSETQ. Here the CDR3 reads CASSLTGEYGYTF. The CDR3 DNA follows: TGTGCCAGCAGTTTGACAGGGGAGTATGGCTACACCTTC.

The gene calls are TRBV4-1 and TRBJ2-3; 8 bases are shared with TRBD2. CDR3 length: 17 amino acids. The junction had 10 bases not matched to a gene; V was cut back by 1 base and J by 4 bases. Per germline, CDR1 MGHRA and CDR2 YSYEKL. The CDR3 sequence is CASSQVVAGIAADTQYF. The CDR3, as DNA: TGCGCCAGCAGCCAAGTGGTAGCGGGGATCGCGGCAGATACGCAGTATTTT.

The chain links TRBV19 to TRBJ1-2; no clear D gene. Germline V lookup: CDR1 LNHDA, CDR2 SQIVND (reference sequence). V was clipped by 2 bases and J by 2 bases, with 9 bases between them. The CDR3 has 14 amino acids. The chain's CDR3 is CASSIKRENYGYTF. In nucleotides, the CDR3 is TGTGCCAGTAGTATAAAGAGGGAGAACTATGGCTACACCTTC. Looking up the rest from reference TRBV19 and TRBJ1-2 gives the full variable domain: DGGITQSPKYLFRKEGQNVTLSCEQNLNHDAMYWYRQDPGQGLRLIYYSQIVNDFQKGDIAEGYSVSREKKESFPLTVTSAQKNPTAFYLCASSIKRENYGYTFGSGTRLTVV.

This chain joins TRBV3-1 and TRBJ1-6, with TRBD1 as a possible D gene (5 bases). The germline V gene encodes CDR1 LGHDT and CDR2 YNNKEL (reference sequence). The germline V and J ends were trimmed by 4 bases and 0 bases, with 16 bases remaining between them. The length of the CDR3 is 18 residues. The CDR3 DNA reads TGTGCCAGCAGCCCCAGATCGGGGGGAGGCTCCTATAATTCACCCCTCCACTTT. This gives the protein CASSPRSGGGSYNSPLHF.

The rearrangement joins TRBV5-4 to TRBJ2-5; D unclear. The V and J ends lost 4 bases and 11 bases respectively, with 18 bases between them. The CDR3 runs to 13 residues. Germline loops: CDR1 SGHNT, CDR2 YYREEE (reference sequence). The CDR3 region is CASSKDSFGEQYF. The CDR3 coding sequence is TGTGCCAGCAGCAAAGATAGTTTCGGTGAGCAGTACTTC. Drawing the rest from reference TRBV5-4 and TRBJ2-5, the complete variable domain is ETGVTQSPTHLIKTRGQQVTLRCSSQSGHNTVSWYQQALGQGPQFIFQYYREEENGRGNFPPRFSGLQFPNYSSELNVNALELDDSALYLCASSKDSFGEQYFGPGTRLLVL.

The chain joins TRBV7-2 to TRBJ2-1; 7 bases line up with TRBD1. The J call may be faulty, since TRBJ2-7 better matches the DNA end. Germline CDR1 and CDR2: SGHTA and FQGNSA. The CDR3 is 15 amino acids. The CDR3 sequence is CASSFDRASYNEQYF. Here the CDR3 DNA reads TGTGCCAGCAGCTTTGACAGGGCTTCCTACAATGAGCAGTACTTC.

This clonotype was recorded a few times. CDR3 DNA sequence: TGTGCCAGCAGTGAAGTTTTAAGCTCCGAGCAGTACTTC. Its translation: CASSEVLSSEQYF. The V and J genes are TRBV2 and TRBJ2-7; no firm D call. Trimming left V 1 base short and J 6 bases short, with 10 bases between. CDR1 SNHLY and CDR2 FYNNEI come from the germline V gene. The CDR3 covers 13 residues.

The V and J genes are TRBV3-1 and TRBJ1-1; D remains ambiguous. CDR3 length: 13 amino acids. Per germline, CDR1 LGHDT and CDR2 YNNKEL (reference sequence). The germline V and J ends were trimmed by 0 bases and 10 bases, with 12 bases remaining between them. CDR3 nucleotide sequence: TGTGCCAGCAGCCAAGATCTAGCAAGGCCAGCTTTCTTT. Residues: CASSQDLARPAFF.

The CDR3 region has the DNA TGTGCCAGCAGTGCCGGGACTAGCGGGAGAGGGGACGAGCAGTACTTC. Its protein is CASSAGTSGRGDEQYF. This sequence joins TRBV2 and TRBJ2-7; 14 bases align to TRBD2. CDR1 SNHLY and CDR2 FYNNEI come from the germline V gene. The CDR3 covers 16 residues. V lost 4 bases to trimming and J lost 5 bases; unmatched junction nucleotides: 7.

V and J are TRBV6-6 and TRBJ1-5, with D perhaps matching TRBD1 (5 bases). Germline V gene lookup returns CDR1 MNHNY and CDR2 SVGAGI (reference sequence). This CDR3 has 14 amino acids. V was cut by 2 bases and J by 4 bases, with 9 bases left in between. The CDR3 bases are TGTGCCAGCAGTTACGGGACCGCGAATCAGCCCCAGCATTTT. As protein: CASSYGTANQPQHF.

This clonotype showed up many times. The gene calls are TRBV6-6 and TRBJ2-1; 8 positions match TRBD1. V dropped 6 bases and J dropped 6; count of bases not matched to a gene: 10. The CDR3 runs to 15 residues. In germline, CDR1 is MNHNY, CDR2 SVGAGI (reference sequence). CDR3 sequence: CASRYLGGQGNEQFF. Here the CDR3 DNA reads TGTGCCAGCAGATACCTGGGAGGACAGGGCAATGAGCAGTTCTTC.

This clonotype was seen a few times. The chain joins TRBV20-1 to TRBJ2-7; possibly TRBD2 for D (5 bases). The CDR3 is made up of 14 amino acids. Germline CDR1 is DFQATT and CDR2 is SNEGSKA (reference sequence). Trimming pared 0 bases from V and 3 bases from J, leaving 12 bases between. CDR3 DNA sequence: TGCAGTGCTAGAGATCCGGTCGGGAACTACGAGCAGTACTTC. It specifies CSARDPVGNYEQYF.

The chain combines TRBV25-1 with TRBJ2-7, with 9 bases identical to TRBD2. Near its end, the DNA agrees better with TRBJ2-5, so the J call may be wrong. The CDR3 length is 15 residues. Germline-derived CDR1 and CDR2 are MGHDK and SYGVNS. Here the CDR3 reads CASDGDSGGSETQYF. The CDR3 DNA reads as TGTGCCAGCGATGGAGATAGCGGGGGCTCGGAGACCCAGTACTTC.

V is TRBV28 and J is TRBJ2-4; TRBD1 agrees at 7 bases. The end of the DNA aligns better with TRBJ2-7, so the J call may be wrong. Germline lookup yields CDR1 MDHEN and CDR2 SYDVKM. The CDR3 has 14 amino acids. The CDR3 spells CASTMTGISYEQYF. The DNA for the CDR3 is TGTGCCAGCACCATGACAGGGATCTCCTACGAGCAGTACTTC.

There are many counts of this clonotype. A much larger clone is a single base away; this may be a read error. The rearrangement uses TRBV5-1 and TRBJ2-1, with 11 bases matching TRBD2. V was clipped by 0 bases and J by 5 bases; unmatched bases: 1. CDR1 SGHRS and CDR2 YFSETQ come from the germline V gene. The length of the CDR3 is 15 residues. This CDR3 is CASSLALAGDNEQFF. The CDR3 DNA is TGCGCCAGCAGCTTGGCACTAGCGGGAGACAATGAGCAGTTCTTC.

The rearrangement links TRBV20-1 to TRBJ1-1; 8 nucleotides line up with TRBD1. The CDR3 is 15 residues long. After removal of 5 bases from V and 0 bases from J, the junction contained 8 bases not matched to a gene. The germline V gene encodes CDR1 DFQATT and CDR2 SNEGSKA (reference sequence). CDR3 sequence reads: CSARRTGSMNTEAFF. CDR3 DNA: TGCAGTGCTCGACGGACAGGGTCTATGAACACTGAAGCTTTCTTT.

This chain connects TRBV12-3 or TRBV12-4 to TRBJ1-2; a weak D match, TRBD1 (5 bases). V shed 2 bases and J shed 6 bases, with 19 bases lying between them. The CDR3 contains 16 residues. The CDR3 loop reads CASSLWLAGPLDGYTF. Written as DNA, the CDR3 is TGTGCCAGCAGTTTATGGTTAGCAGGGCCCCTCGATGGCTACACCTTC.

This clonotype was picked up a small number of times. The chain combines TRBV7-2 with TRBJ1-1; 10 bases match TRBD1. V was pared by 5 bases and J by 3 bases, with 6 bases of the junction left unmatched. The V gene's germline CDR1 is SGHTA and CDR2 FQGNSA. The CDR3 has 15 amino acids. The CDR3 here is CASSQGQGRYTEAFF. In nucleotides, the CDR3 is TGTGCCAGCAGCCAGGGACAGGGGAGGTACACTGAAGCTTTCTTT.